What follows are 13 T cell receptor beta chains derived from one specimen sequenced in a study of T cells in Graves' hyperthyroidism and ophthalmopathy. The TCR beta CDR3 regions underwent amplification using RNA transcripts as the source. TCR CDR3 underwent first-round RT-PCR with the HTBI primer set. TCRdb analysed the multiplex PCR reads with MiXCR anew, one entry per CDR3 protein. The table records 300,000 to 450,000 distinct CDR3 sequences, around a quarter of them present only once. Sequenced: blood. The receptor set was obtained from a man in his fifties with Graves' hyperthyroidism.

This chain joins TRBV19 and TRBJ2-3; 8 bases map to TRBD2. The V gene end was trimmed by 3 bases and the J gene end by 1 base; junction bases not matched to a gene: 6. Germline CDR1 LNHDA, CDR2 SQIVND (reference sequence). The CDR3 sequence is 16 residues long. CDR3 loop: CASSIVSGGGTDTQYF. For the CDR3, the DNA is TGTGCCAGTAGTATCGTGAGCGGGGGAGGCACAGATACGCAGTATTTT.

This clonotype was seen a few times. This chain connects TRBV20-1 to TRBJ2-5; 7 bases are shared with TRBD2. CDR1 and CDR2 (germline): DFQATT, SNEGSKA (reference sequence). V shed 3 bases and J 3 bases; nucleotides not matched to a gene: 1. The CDR3 is made up of 12 amino acids. CDR3 DNA sequence: TGCAGTGCTAGCGGGAGGAAAGAGACCCAGTACTTC. Protein product: CSASGRKETQYF.

This CDR3 is CASSEGLSSSYNEQFF. The CDR3 DNA reads as TGCGCCAGCAGCGAGGGACTCTCAAGCTCCTACAATGAGCAGTTCTTC. The chain has TRBV5-1 and TRBJ2-1; tentative D call: TRBD2 (6 bases). Trimming removed 4 bases at V and 0 bases at J, with 14 bases between. The CDR3 has 16 amino acids. The germline CDR1 and CDR2 sequences are SGHRS and YFSETQ.

This clonotype was seen only a few times. The gene calls are TRBV4-1 and TRBJ2-7; D is undetermined. The V end lost 1 base, the J end lost 2 bases, and 6 bases lay between the germline ends. Germline values: CDR1 MGHRA, CDR2 YSYEKL. The CDR3 extends over 13 amino acids. CDR3 loop: CASSQGPTYEQYF. Here the CDR3 DNA reads TGCGCCAGCAGCCAAGGTCCAACCTACGAGCAGTACTTC.

This clonotype has more than one count but fewer than ten. The V call is TRBV27, the J call TRBJ1-5, with TRBD1 matching 10 bases. CDR1 and CDR2 from the germline V gene are MNHEY and SMNVEV (reference sequence). CDR3 length: 16 residues. The trim removed 6 bases at V and 2 bases at J, leaving 7 bases unmatched. The chain's CDR3 is CASRDRGALGNQPQHF. Here the CDR3 DNA reads TGTGCCAGCAGGGACAGGGGGGCTTTGGGCAATCAGCCCCAGCATTTT.

The gene calls are TRBV18 and TRBJ2-7; TRBD2 is a possible D gene (5 bases). The V gene's germline CDR1 is KGHSH and CDR2 LQKENI. The CDR3 sequence is 14 residues long. V shed 0 bases and J shed 0 bases, with 6 bases lying between them. The CDR3 region has the DNA TGTGCCAGCTCACCACCCGGGGTCTCCTACGAGCAGTACTTC. It yields the protein CASSPPGVSYEQYF.

The table lists this clonotype with a few counts. This chain joins TRBV27 and TRBJ2-1; the D is unclear. V lost 3 bases, J lost 7 bases, and 10 bases lay in between. Germline CDR1 is MNHEY and CDR2 is SMNVEV (reference sequence). CDR3 length: 13 amino acids. The CDR3 reads CASSFGEENEQFF. As DNA, the CDR3 is TGTGCCAGCAGTTTTGGAGAGGAAAATGAGCAGTTCTTC.

The chain combines TRBV9 with TRBJ2-7; TRBD1 is a possible D gene (6 bases). The CDR3 length is 16 residues. Trimming removed 2 bases at V and 6 bases at J, with 21 bases between. Germline assignment: CDR1 SGDLS and CDR2 YYNGEE. CDR3 amino acids: CASSVSQGHLTGEQYF. CDR3 sequence (DNA): TGTGCCAGCAGCGTCTCGCAGGGTCACCTGACAGGCGAGCAGTACTTC.

The J gene is TRBJ1-5, the V gene TRBV12-3 or TRBV12-4; no clear D gene. V was pared by 2 bases and J by 2 bases, with 7 bases between. The CDR3 runs 14 residues. DNA of the CDR3: TGTGCCAGCAGTTTAATGAGCCGCAATCAGCCCCAGCATTTT. This sequence encodes CASSLMSRNQPQHF.

This clonotype was counted a few times. The J gene is TRBJ2-3, the V gene TRBV3-1, with D hard to call. Germline V gene lookup returns CDR1 LGHDT and CDR2 YNNKEL (reference sequence). The CDR3 consists of 19 residues. Trimming took off 0 bases at V and 1 base at J, with 20 bases between the two ends. The CDR3 DNA follows: TGTGCCAGCAGCCAAGACGTTTTCACATCTGACCGGGGCACAGATACGCAGTATTTT. As protein: CASSQDVFTSDRGTDTQYF.

The chain links TRBV30 to TRBJ1-1; D gene uncertain. Germline CDR1 and CDR2: GTSNPN and SVGIG (reference sequence). V gave up 2 bases and J gave up 2 bases, with 6 bases separating them. The length of the CDR3 is 12 residues. CDR3 DNA: TGTGCCTGGAGTTTACATAACACTGAAGCTTTCTTT. Translating gives CAWSLHNTEAFF.

V is TRBV3-1 and J is TRBJ2-1; TRBD2 agrees at 7 bases. J lost 6 bases, V lost 2 bases, and 7 bases had no gene match. CDR1 and CDR2 (germline): LGHDT, YNNKEL (reference sequence). CDR3 size: 15 residues. CDR3 sequence reads: CASSQSGISGNEQFF. For the CDR3, the DNA is TGTGCCAGCAGCCAAAGCGGGATCTCTGGCAATGAGCAGTTCTTC.

Only a few counts were recorded for this clonotype. A junction end diverges from the germline sequence, so it may reflect a read error. The rearrangement links TRBV29-1 to TRBJ1-1; TRBD1 matches at 7 bases. Germline V lookup: CDR1 SQVTM, CDR2 ANQGSEA. CDR3 length: 13 residues. This CDR3 reads CSVAQGGNSEAFF. The CDR3 region has the DNA TGCAGCGTTGCCCAGGGGGGGAACTCTGAAGCTTTCTTT.